The T cell receptor (beta chain) under discussion was sequenced for a study of blood T cells in healthy people across ages (dated by TCRdb to about 2015). Regarding the complete study: In model experiments, template switching captured about one uniquely barcoded TCR beta cDNA molecule for every two T cells. Donors were grouped into four age groups: young (average roughly 17 years), middle-aged (less than 40), aged (about 60) and long-lived (82). The study measured age-related changes in TCR beta repertoire diversity using deep sequencing normalized with unique cDNA molecular identifiers. The study analyzed two additional independent replicas of 1 million unique cDNA reads from the same blood draw for two donors, one aged 18 to 30 and one aged 80 or older.

Library prep was done by 5' RACE. The sequencer was an Illumina HiSeq 2500. A second roughly 6 to 12 cycle PCR used a sample-barcoded 5' primer and a J-beta primer mix. A unique molecular identifier was introduced onto each TCR beta cDNA molecule by a template-switch 5' adaptor carrying 12 random nucleotides. At least 2.5 million CDR3-containing paired-end reads were obtained from each sample. All of the RNA was converted into first-strand cDNA using the Mint cDNA synthesis kit, with a TRBC-specific oligonucleotide serving as the primer. Following uracil-DNA glycosylase treatment, a first 18-cycle PCR with universal primers M1SS and BC2_uni_R was performed on all cDNA. The published analysis was carried out like this. Normalization of each sample was performed by random selection of 1 million high-quality reads, each carrying a distinct molecular identifier. Instead of being binned into consensus sequences, reads with shared molecular identifiers were discarded. MiTCR, run with a Q25 quality threshold and the strictest error-elimination algorithm, handled CDR3 identification, clonotype clustering and error correction. A nonparametric unseen species model using Euler transformation provided a lower-bound estimate of total TCR beta diversity. The public reads were quality trimmed at Q25 with fastp and then assembled into clones with MiXCR by TCRdb, keeping productive beta chains. Each entry is one CDR3 protein sequence, shown with its most common DNA and genes. The V and J calls and clone size are TCRdb's, not the authors'. A total of roughly 800,000 distinct CDR3 sequences appear in this sample, 20% to 25% of them only once. The ten largest account for under 9.5% of the sample.

Donors were 35 to 40 systemically healthy Caucasian individuals from Russia aged 6 to 90 years. Each donor gave ten milliliters of peripheral blood, drawn into EDTA-treated Vacutainer tubes. Ficoll-Paque density-gradient centrifugation was used to isolate PBMCs, with at least 7 million per sample. Total RNA, at least 6 micrograms per sample, was extracted from PBMCs with Trizol reagent. The percentages of naive CD45RAhigh/CD27high T cells were determined by flow cytometry on a PBMC aliquot from every donor. Study-wide findings and limitations: Bulk unsorted PBMC profiling prevented conclusive comparison of naive and antigen-experienced compartments. A strong correlation was found between observed TCR beta diversity and the percentage of naive T cells measured by flow cytometry. Because the CMV infection status of the donors was unknown, age-related changes in expanded clonotypes may potentially have been confounded. Estimates of total diversity based on one million sequenced T cells were regarded as lower bounds and as underestimates. The long-lived group showed more naive CD4+ T cells, fewer expanded clones and increased TCR diversity than the aged group, suggesting age selection. As age increased, observed TCR beta diversity per million T cells dropped in a roughly linear way, and a significant reduction was already evident by age 40.

Details on this clonotype: The antigen it binds to is not known. No base quality values were provided; no much bigger clone lies one nucleotide off.

The same data also went into a second study, on T cells of mothers and their children. The second source states: Donors were nine systemically healthy Caucasian individuals: three mothers and their six children. cDNA synthesis used all of the extracted RNA, with around 1.6 ug of RNA in each 15 ul reaction. In the second PCR, the M1S primer added sample barcodes and 2-4 random nucleotides. Over 9.5 million TCR beta CDR3 reads were obtained for each mother, and 3 million to 3.5 million reads were obtained for each child. Thymic selection similarly shapes TCR recombination output in related and unrelated pairs, with minor effect from inherited differences. Normalized repertoire overlap in related mother-child pairs was always slightly higher than in unrelated mother-child pairs, but the difference was never significant. Persistent microchimeric T cell clones were not detected, at a sensitivity of approximately 93 clones per million clonotypes. To look for features that set related mother-child pairs apart from unrelated individuals, the researchers ran deep NGS to compare the TCR beta repertoires of mothers and children. On average, the children were around 11 +/- 4 years old, while the mothers were about 40 +/- 4 years old. After adapters were ligated using NEBNext reagents, the libraries underwent 100+100 nt paired-end sequencing on an Illumina HiSeq 2000. Mother and child libraries were prepared a month apart and sequenced in separate runs to prevent cross-contamination. Between about 500,000 and 2,300,000 distinct TCR beta clonotypes were identified per donor. Naive TCR beta clonotypes were estimated from low-frequency clonotypes matched to each donor's FACS-determined naive share, without sorting.

This TCR was recovered from a boy between 10 and 17 years old in good health. Material: blood.

The CDR3 is CASSLDISGYEQYF. The sequenced DNA: TGTGCCAGCAGCTTAGATATATCTGGGTACGAGCAGTACTTC. Recombination connected TRBV7-2 to TRBJ2-7; no D gene is confidently identified. CDR1 SGHTA and CDR2 FQGNSA were looked up in the germline V gene. From its cysteine to its phenylalanine, the CDR3 spans 14 amino acids. Here the CDR3 DNA is all that survives: 42 bases in frame from base 1. Relative to germline, V is 1 base shorter and J is 4 bases shorter, with 11 bases between their ends.